The entry below describes one T cell receptor (beta chain). This specimen comes from a study of identifying expanded T cells in peripheral blood. TCRdb's table, derived via immunoSEQ multiplex PCR, lists solely in-frame clones and lacks some. The sample consists of about 58,000 clones, roughly 90% of them appearing once. The receptor was derived from a person aged 18 to 75 in good health. The specimen sequenced was blood.

The DNA of the CDR3 is TGTGCCAGTAGTACCCCCGGCGCAGGGGAACTTTATGGCTACACCTTC. It translates to CASSTPGAGELYGYTF. The J gene is TRBJ1-2, the V gene TRBV19; tentatively, D is TRBD1 (6 bases). This CDR3 has 16 residues. CDR1 and CDR2 from the germline V gene are LNHDA and SQIVND (reference sequence). Between the trimmed V and J ends, which lost 4 bases and 5 bases, there was a span of 20 bases.